A selection of T cell receptor beta chains follows, all from one sample in a study of cytomegalovirus exposure and HLA in healthy donors. The repertoire was sequenced with immunoSEQ multiplex PCR; TCRdb's copy has only in-frame clones and lacks some. The sample includes under 200,000 clones, roughly 84% of them seen just once. The sample taken for sequencing was PBMCs. These receptors were taken from a man between 18 and 29 years old in good health and CMV-seronegative. CDR3s leave out the opening cysteine and the closing phenylalanine or tryptophan. Fields, in order: J gene, V gene, CDR3 protein.

TRBJ2-3 TRBV7-3 ASSLTSGGWADTQY
TRBJ2-3 TRBV9 ASSPLVGGGSTDTQY
TRBJ2-5 TRBV7-9 ASSGNRPGGQY
TRBJ2-7 TRBV11-2 ASSYGQGISEQY
TRBJ1-3 TRBV6-5 ATGGGYSGNTIY
TRBJ1-6 TRBV27 ASSQRDRGRWGNSPLH
TRBJ1-4 TRBV9 ASSGGDRGEANEKLF
TRBJ2-7 TRBV10-3 ASGTGRYSYEQY
TRBJ1-1 TRBV7-9 SSSVPQGAAF
TRBJ2-3 TRBV2 ASPEATTDTQY
TRBJ2-2 TRBV27 ASSWGTANTGELF
TRBJ1-5 TRBV10-3 AISEAAGGNQPQH
TRBJ1-4 TRBV6-1 ASSEATGVNEKLF
TRBJ2-3 TRBV11-3 ASSLMAGGPGDTQY
TRBJ2-2 TRBV10-3 AISPQANTGELF
TRBJ1-2 TRBV29-1 SASGNDGYT
TRBJ2-1 TRBV5-1 ASSPLAGGYNEQF
TRBJ1-4 TRBV10-3 AISAGAGDEKLF
TRBJ2-5 TRBV19 ASSTRLVWETQY
TRBJ1-1 TRBV6-4 ASSLQEGTEAF
TRBJ2-7 TRBV27 ASSPRDRLSYEQY
TRBJ2-1 TRBV5-1 ASSLGQGTYNEQF
TRBJ1-2 TRBV11-2 ASSIRRGGTPLSNYGYT
TRBJ2-7 TRBV19 ASREGNEQY
TRBJ2-7 TRBV2 ASSGFGQGLTPYEQY
TRBJ1-6 TRBV7-2 ASSLNIRGDSPLH
TRBJ2-5 TRBV5-6 ASSSPGRGQETQY
TRBJ2-1 TRBV7-7 ASSSGRGDEQF
TRBJ1-2 TRBV29-1 SVPTGIYGYT
TRBJ1-3 TRBV7-9 ASSSPAGNTIY
TRBJ2-3 TRBV28 ASSPHFRDRDQDTQY
TRBJ2-3 TRBV7-3 ASSLSSRSDTQY
TRBJ2-7 TRBV21-1 ATPAGTRLEQY
TRBJ2-7 TRBV19 ASRNIGDRGSYEQY
TRBJ1-5 TRBV27 ASSYIGGENQPQH
TRBJ2-1 TRBV4-3 ASSQDLGGSQF
TRBJ1-1 TRBV7-6 ASSLGENTEAF
TRBJ2-7 TRBV6-5 ASSYGQSSYEQY
TRBJ2-1 TRBV11-3 ASSYRQGTYNEQF
TRBJ2-7 TRBV6-1 ASSEAHLVLEQY
TRBJ2-4 TRBV11-1 ASSLDSFVQY
TRBJ1-2 TRBV7-9 ASSHRSFGTDYGYT
TRBJ2-3 TRBV11-2 ASSSPSGTSGSPDTQY
TRBJ2-7 TRBV18 ASSPSGKRYEQY
TRBJ2-2 TRBV27 ASSLSPGQGITGELF
TRBJ1-4 TRBV6-5 ASSGGAANEKLF
TRBJ2-2 TRBV7-2 ASRPGGESTGELF
TRBJ1-1 TRBV10-2 ASSERRGMNTEAF
TRBJ2-6 TRBV4-3 ASSRGQDGANVLT
TRBJ2-1 TRBV7-9 ASSLVLTAANEQF
TRBJ2-5 TRBV7-9 ASSRDRAEETQY
TRBJ1-4 TRBV11-3 ASSPRKRGRPLPNEKLF
TRBJ2-7 TRBV29-1 SAGDIGYEQY